Presented here are 28 T cell receptor beta chains from one specimen sequenced in a study of PD-L1 blockade in urothelial cancer. Documented time point: peripheral blood 6 weeks after treatment start. The table came from immunoSEQ multiplex PCR; TCRdb's copy has only in-frame clones and leaves some out. Of 100,000 to 150,000 clones listed, about 82% are singletons. Sequencing was performed on PBMCs, taken around atezolizumab (anti-PD-L1) treatment. These receptors were taken from a man in his fifties with urothelial cancer.

The J gene is TRBJ1-5, the V gene TRBV19, with no clear D. Trimming removed 1 base at V and 4 bases at J, with 8 bases between. The CDR3 has 14 residues. Germline V gives CDR1 LNHDA, CDR2 SQIVND (reference sequence). CDR3 protein: CASSIASPNQPQHF. DNA for the CDR3: TGTGCCAGTAGTATAGCTTCTCCTAATCAGCCCCAGCATTTT.

V usage is TRBV2 and J usage is TRBJ2-5; 7 bases fit TRBD2. The CDR3 spans 15 residues. Germline loops: CDR1 SNHLY, CDR2 FYNNEI. The V segment lost 2 bases and the J segment 5 bases; nucleotides outside the gene matches: 8. The CDR3 sequence is CASSESVGLWETQYF. Here the CDR3 DNA reads TGTGCCAGCAGTGAATCCGTGGGACTATGGGAGACCCAGTACTTC.

This chain connects TRBV6-4 to TRBJ2-1, with TRBD2 matching 7 bases. The V gene's germline CDR1 is MRHNA and CDR2 SNTAGT. V trimming: 5 bases; J trimming: 7 bases; junction bases outside the gene matches: 14. The CDR3 consists of 16 residues. This CDR3 reads CASSSGDYGYLNEQFF. The DNA of the CDR3 is TGTGCCAGCAGTTCCGGGGACTATGGGTACTTAAATGAGCAGTTCTTC.

The rearrangement joins TRBV15 to TRBJ1-2; 7 bases fit TRBD1. Germline CDR1 and CDR2: LNHNV and YYDKDF (reference sequence). The ends lost 1 base at V and 0 bases at J; junction bases unmatched: 2. The CDR3 is made up of 15 amino acids. The DNA for the CDR3 is TGTGCCACCAGCAGAGCTGGGACAGCTAACTATGGCTACACCTTC. Its protein product is CATSRAGTANYGYTF.

J is TRBJ1-3 and V is TRBV28, with D possibly matching TRBD1 (6 bases). The germline V and J ends were trimmed by 8 bases and 5 bases, with 10 bases remaining between them. This CDR3 comprises 12 residues. Germline-derived CDR1 and CDR2 are MDHEN and SYDVKM. CDR3 coding DNA: TGTGCCAGCCGTGGACAGCGAAACACCATATATTTT. Translated: CASRGQRNTIYF. Full variable domain (rest looked up from reference TRBV28 and TRBJ1-3): DVKVTQSSRYLVKRTGEKVFLECVQDMDHENMFWYRQDPGLGLRLIYFSYDVKMKEKGDIPEGYSVSREKKERFSLILESASTNQTSMYLCASRGQRNTIYFGEGSWLTVV.

This clone was seen ten or more times. The chain couples TRBV7-8 to TRBJ1-3, with D hard to call. The CDR3 has 14 residues. In germline, CDR1 is SGHVS, CDR2 FQNEAQ. Trimming removed 0 bases from V and 4 bases from J, with 7 bases in between. CDR3 protein: CASSLALKGNTIYF. Written as DNA, the CDR3 is TGTGCCAGCAGCTTAGCGCTAAAAGGAAACACCATATATTTT.

This rearrangement joins TRBV2 to TRBJ1-2; the match to TRBD1 covers 10 bases. The length of the CDR3 is 17 residues. V lost 2 bases and J lost 0; bases outside the gene matches: 6. The germline CDR1 and CDR2 sequences are SNHLY and FYNNEI. The CDR3 region is CASSEMGTGVANYGYTF. Written as DNA, the CDR3 is TGTGCCAGCAGTGAAATGGGGACAGGGGTAGCTAACTATGGCTACACCTTC.

Comment on this clone: The junction does not match germline at one end; this may be a read error. The chain links TRBV7-7 to TRBJ2-5, with 9 bases lining up with TRBD1. CDR3 length: 15 amino acids. Germline CDR1 reads SSHAT; CDR2 reads FNYEAQ (reference sequence). The CDR3 sequence is CASSLTGGRSETQYF. The CDR3 bases are TGTGCTAGCAGTCTAACAGGGGGCCGGAGCGAGACCCAGTACTTC.

The chain carries TRBV14 and TRBJ2-2, with TRBD2 matching 9 bases. This CDR3 spans 15 amino acids. Trimming at V came to 4 bases and at J to 7 bases, leaving 7 bases not matched to a gene. Per the germline V gene, CDR1 is SGHDN and CDR2 is FVKESK. CDR3: CASSRGLAGFGELFF. CDR3 DNA: TGTGCCAGCAGCCGGGGGCTAGCGGGATTCGGGGAGCTGTTTTTT.

The CDR3 nucleotides are TGTGCCAGCAGATATAGCGGGAGTGCCGGGGAGCTGTTTTTT. Encoded protein: CASRYSGSAGELFF. The chain is built from TRBV14 and TRBJ2-2; 9 nucleotides agree with TRBD2. Trimming removed 6 bases from V and 6 bases from J; junction bases left unmatched: 5. The CDR3 runs 14 residues. Per germline, CDR1 SGHDN and CDR2 FVKESK.

The chain carries TRBV5-4 and TRBJ2-2, with a tentative D call TRBD2 (6 bases). V lost 4 bases, J lost 1 base, and 14 bases lay in between. Looked up from germline, CDR1 is SGHNT and CDR2 is YYREEE (reference sequence). This CDR3 contains 16 residues. CDR3 sequence (DNA): TGTGCCAGCAGCATTTATAGCGGAGAGAACACCGGGGAGCTGTTTTTT. Protein: CASSIYSGENTGELFF.

For this clone: In the same sample, other DNA sequences code for this CDR3. The chain has TRBV19 and TRBJ1-1, with D unclear. V lost 1 base and J lost 5, with 8 bases in between. Per the germline V gene, CDR1 is LNHDA and CDR2 is SQIVND (reference sequence). The CDR3 is 13 amino acids. The CDR3 spells CASSIAGSTEAFF. The CDR3 DNA is TGTGCCAGTAGTATAGCCGGGAGTACTGAAGCTTTCTTT. Supplemented by reference TRBV19 and TRBJ1-1, the full variable domain reads DGGITQSPKYLFRKEGQNVTLSCEQNLNHDAMYWYRQDPGQGLRLIYYSQIVNDFQKGDIAEGYSVSREKKESFPLTVTSAQKNPTAFYLCASSIAGSTEAFFGQGTRLTVV.

V usage is TRBV7-9 and J usage is TRBJ1-3, with 7 bases lining up with TRBD1. The V gene end was trimmed by 7 bases and the J gene end by 3 bases; junction bases not matched to a gene: 9. The germline CDR1 and CDR2 sequences are SEHNR and FQNEAQ (reference sequence). This CDR3 is built from 15 residues. The CDR3 sequence is CASKSGDSGGNTIYF. For the CDR3, the DNA is TGTGCCAGCAAATCCGGGGACAGTGGTGGAAACACCATATATTTT.

The chain joins TRBV18 to TRBJ2-7, with TRBD1 identical over 11 bases. Germline V gene data show CDR1 as KGHSH and CDR2 as LQKENI. The V segment lost 3 bases and the J segment 5 bases; nucleotides outside the gene matches: 6. CDR3 length equals 15 residues. CDR3: CASSPNGQGADEQYF. The CDR3, as DNA: TGTGCCAGCTCACCGAACGGACAGGGGGCCGACGAGCAGTACTTC.

In its sample, this clone was seen a few times. The conserved final phenylalanine or tryptophan is absent from the CDR3, which likely points to a read error. It is unclear where the CDR3 begins or ends on the DNA, so no DNA is shown, and the CDR3 is as TCRdb lists it. V is TRBV10-1 and J is TRBJ1-1. Germline assignment: CDR1 WNHNN and CDR2 SYGVQD (reference sequence). The CDR3 numbers 11 amino acids, ends counted. The CDR3 is CANNLGRAPSE.

This clone was observed a single time. Distinct nucleotide sequences in the sample also encode this CDR3. The chain has TRBV5-4 and TRBJ2-3; possible D gene TRBD1, 6 bases. The V gene's germline CDR1 is SGHNT and CDR2 YYREEE (reference sequence). The V and J ends lost 0 bases and 3 bases respectively, with 8 bases between them. The length of the CDR3 is 14 residues. The CDR3 bases are TGTGCCAGCAGCTTGGTGCAGGGGACAGATACGCAGTATTTT. As protein: CASSLVQGTDTQYF.

V gene TRBV7-9 combines with J gene TRBJ2-1, with 7 bases identical to TRBD2. The CDR3 totals 16 residues. The trim removed 5 bases at V and 4 bases at J, leaving 11 bases unmatched. Germline V CDR1 and CDR2: SEHNR, FQNEAQ (reference sequence). The CDR3 DNA follows: TGTGCCAGCAGCCTCTGGGAGGGCCACCTTTACAATGAGCAGTTCTTC. Amino acid sequence: CASSLWEGHLYNEQFF.

This chain links TRBV7-8 with TRBJ2-5, with D possibly matching TRBD1 (6 bases). The CDR3 runs 14 residues. The V end lost 2 bases, the J end lost 4 bases, and 11 bases lay between the germline ends. Germline assignment: CDR1 SGHVS and CDR2 FQNEAQ. The CDR3 DNA reads TGTGCCAGCAGCTTAAGTCAGGGGAGAGAGACCCAGTACTTC. Protein sequence: CASSLSQGRETQYF.

The chain has TRBV11-3 and TRBJ2-3, with D tentatively TRBD1 (6 bases). The CDR3 spans 13 residues. The germline V gene encodes CDR1 SGHNT and CDR2 YENEEA. V was cut by 0 bases and J by 6 bases, with 7 bases left in between. CDR3 sequence reads: CASSLEGADTQYF. CDR3 sequence (DNA): TGTGCCAGCAGCTTAGAGGGGGCTGATACGCAGTATTTT. Combining the CDR3 with reference TRBV11-3 and TRBJ2-3 gives the whole variable domain EAGVVQSPRYKIIEKKQPVAFWCNPISGHNTLYWYLQNLGQGPELLIRYENEEAVDDSQLPKDRFSAERLKGVDSTLKIQPAELGDSAVYLCASSLEGADTQYFGPGTRLTVL.

The genes are TRBV18 and TRBJ1-1, with 8 bases identical to TRBD1. CDR3 size: 19 residues. Per the germline V gene, CDR1 is KGHSH and CDR2 is LQKENI. J gave up 0 bases and V 3 bases, and 15 bases lay outside the gene matches. CDR3 loop: CASSPAGQGPTILNTEAFF. For the CDR3, the DNA is TGTGCCAGCTCACCTGCCGGACAGGGTCCCACGATCTTGAACACTGAAGCTTTCTTT.

The V and J genes are TRBV15 and TRBJ1-3; D remains unclear. Trimming removed 1 base at V and 0 bases at J, with 7 bases between. The CDR3 covers 15 residues. Germline CDR1 and CDR2: LNHNV and YYDKDF (reference sequence). The CDR3 DNA follows: TGTGCCACCAGCAGAGGAGGTGACTCTGGAAACACCATATATTTT. This gives the protein CATSRGGDSGNTIYF.

The chain carries TRBV5-1 and TRBJ2-5; D is perhaps TRBD1 (6 bases). Germline loops: CDR1 SGHRS, CDR2 YFSETQ. This CDR3 is 14 amino acids long. Trimming took 4 bases from V and 2 from J, leaving 12 bases between them. CDR3 coding DNA: TGCGCCAGCAGCCTCGGGACACAACAAGAGACCCAGTACTTC. Protein sequence: CASSLGTQQETQYF.

The chain uses TRBV19 and TRBJ1-2; TRBD1 aligns across 7 bases. CDR3 length equals 14 residues. Per germline, CDR1 LNHDA and CDR2 SQIVND (reference sequence). J gave up 5 bases and V 4 bases, and 7 bases lay outside the gene matches. This CDR3 reads CASSTDRAGYGYTF. CDR3 DNA: TGTGCCAGTAGTACTGACAGGGCTGGATATGGCTACACCTTC.

CDR3 in amino acids: CASRKEIGSTEAFF. CDR3 in DNA: TGTGCCAGCAGAAAGGAGATTGGGTCCACTGAAGCTTTCTTT. The chain has TRBV5-4 and TRBJ1-1, with D uncertain. The germline V gene has CDR1 SGHNT and CDR2 YYREEE (reference sequence). This CDR3 contains 14 residues. The V end was cut by 5 bases, the J end by 4 bases, with 15 bases between.

Only a few counts were recorded for this clone. V gene TRBV7-9 combines with J gene TRBJ1-5; no firm D call. With 5 bases removed from V and 7 bases from J, the gap between germline ends came to 9 bases. CDR3 length: 12 amino acids. Germline CDR1 and CDR2: SEHNR and FQNEAQ (reference sequence). For the CDR3, the DNA is TGTGCCAGCAGCCCAGATTGGCAGCCCCAGCATTTT. Its protein product is CASSPDWQPQHF.

This chain uses TRBV28 with TRBJ1-1, with D possibly being TRBD1 (5 bases). The ends were cut back, 1 base at V and 2 bases at J, with 8 bases in the middle. The CDR3 extends over 14 amino acids. Germline assignment: CDR1 MDHEN and CDR2 SYDVKM. CDR3 region: CASSLFDRNTEAFF. The CDR3 DNA follows: TGTGCCAGCAGTTTATTTGACAGAAACACTGAAGCTTTCTTT.

This clone was picked up one time. The V and J genes are TRBV7-9 and TRBJ2-2, with 8 bases aligning to TRBD2. This CDR3 spans 13 amino acids. Germline V lookup: CDR1 SEHNR, CDR2 FQNEAQ (reference sequence). Unmatched junction bases numbered 8, after V lost 8 bases and J lost 9 bases. CDR3 nucleotide sequence: TGTGCCAGCCCCGGGGGGGGTCTCCGGGAGCTGTTTTTT. Translating it yields CASPGGGLRELFF.

This clone was counted once. This chain joins TRBV7-9 and TRBJ1-2, with TRBD1 matching over 8 bases. Germline V CDR1 and CDR2: SEHNR, FQNEAQ (reference sequence). J lost 6 bases, V lost 5 bases, and 14 bases had no gene match. This CDR3 has 16 residues. CDR3 residues: CASSPGQSGQGNGYTF. The CDR3 region has the DNA TGTGCCAGCAGCCCAGGACAATCCGGACAGGGAAATGGCTACACCTTC.